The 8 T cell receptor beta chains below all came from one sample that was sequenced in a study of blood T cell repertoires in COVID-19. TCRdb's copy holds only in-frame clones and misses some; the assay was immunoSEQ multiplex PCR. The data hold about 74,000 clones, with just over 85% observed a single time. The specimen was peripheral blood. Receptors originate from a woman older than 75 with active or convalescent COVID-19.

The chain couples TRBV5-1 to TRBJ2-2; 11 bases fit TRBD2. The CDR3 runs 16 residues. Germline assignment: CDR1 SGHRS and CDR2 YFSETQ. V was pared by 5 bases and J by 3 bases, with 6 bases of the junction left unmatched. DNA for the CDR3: TGCGCCAGCAGTTCTCTAGCGGGGGGTGACACCGGGGAGCTGTTTTTT. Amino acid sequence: CASSSLAGGDTGELFF.

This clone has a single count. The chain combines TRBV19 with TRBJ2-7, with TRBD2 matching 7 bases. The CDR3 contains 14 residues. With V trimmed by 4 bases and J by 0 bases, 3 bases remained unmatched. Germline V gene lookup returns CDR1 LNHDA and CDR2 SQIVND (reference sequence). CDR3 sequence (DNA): TGTGCCAGTAGTACGACTAGCAGCTCCTACGAGCAGTACTTC. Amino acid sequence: CASSTTSSSYEQYF.

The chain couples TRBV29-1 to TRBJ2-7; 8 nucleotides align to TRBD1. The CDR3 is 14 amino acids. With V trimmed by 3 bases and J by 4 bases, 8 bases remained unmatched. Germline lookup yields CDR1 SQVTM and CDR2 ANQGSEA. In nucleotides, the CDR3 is TGCAGCGTTGACGCTCCGGACAGGGCGTACGAGCAGTACTTC. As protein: CSVDAPDRAYEQYF.

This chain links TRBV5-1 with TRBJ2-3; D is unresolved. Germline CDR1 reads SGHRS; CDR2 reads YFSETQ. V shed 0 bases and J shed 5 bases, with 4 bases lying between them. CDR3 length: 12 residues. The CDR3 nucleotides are TGCGCCAGCAGCTTGGGAGGAGATACGCAGTATTTT. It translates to CASSLGGDTQYF.

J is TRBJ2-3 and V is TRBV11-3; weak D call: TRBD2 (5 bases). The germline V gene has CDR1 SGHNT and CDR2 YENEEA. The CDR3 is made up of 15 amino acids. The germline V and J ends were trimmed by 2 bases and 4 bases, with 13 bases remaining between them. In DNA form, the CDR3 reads TGTGCCAGCAGCTTAAATGGGTTGAGGGCAGATACGCAGTATTTT. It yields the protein CASSLNGLRADTQYF. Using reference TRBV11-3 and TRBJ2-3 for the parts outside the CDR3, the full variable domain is EAGVVQSPRYKIIEKKQPVAFWCNPISGHNTLYWYLQNLGQGPELLIRYENEEAVDDSQLPKDRFSAERLKGVDSTLKIQPAELGDSAVYLCASSLNGLRADTQYFGPGTRLTVL.

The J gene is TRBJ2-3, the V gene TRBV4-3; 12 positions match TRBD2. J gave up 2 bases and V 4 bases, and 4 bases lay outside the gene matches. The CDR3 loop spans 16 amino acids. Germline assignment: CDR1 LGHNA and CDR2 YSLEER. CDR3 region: CASSPRTSGDTDTQYF. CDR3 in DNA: TGCGCCAGCAGCCCACGGACTAGCGGGGACACAGATACGCAGTATTTT.

The CDR3 here is CASSLGGGSSYEQYF. The CDR3 region has the DNA TGTGCCAGCAGCCTCGGGGGAGGTAGCTCCTACGAGCAGTACTTC. The chain carries TRBV11-3 and TRBJ2-7; D is possibly TRBD2 (6 bases). CDR3 length equals 15 residues. Germline V CDR1 and CDR2: SGHNT, YENEEA. The V end lost 5 bases, the J end lost 0 bases, and 14 bases lay between the germline ends.

The CDR3, as DNA: TGTGCCAGCAGCCCCCTCGGGCAGGGAGGTCAGCCCCAGCATTTT. Its protein is CASSPLGQGGQPQHF. The rearrangement links TRBV27 to TRBJ1-5; maybe TRBD1 (5 bases). From germline, CDR1 is MNHEY and CDR2 SMNVEV (reference sequence). The V and J ends lost 6 bases and 6 bases respectively, with 18 bases between them. The CDR3 is 15 amino acids.